This TCR beta chain was identified in a study of blood T cell repertoires in COVID-19. Study details: T cells, B-cell-depleted T cells, or PBMCs supplied cDNA or gDNA.

CDR3 size: 14 residues. Germline values: CDR1 SGHAT, CDR2 FQNNGV. With 5 bases clipped from V and 8 bases from J, the junction kept 4 bases outside the gene matches. Libraries were prepared by immunoSEQ multiplex PCR; TCRdb keeps only in-frame clonotypes and omits some of them. The data contain some 150,000 clones, 80% of them singletons. Sample: peripheral blood. The sequence was obtained from a woman in her fifties or sixties with acute or convalescent COVID-19. The rearrangement links TRBV11-2 to TRBJ2-2; 11 nucleotides line up with TRBD1. CDR3 in DNA: TGTGCCAGCAGCGGACAGGGGGCGGCGGGGGAGCTGTTTTTT. Protein: CASSGQGAAGELFF.